The T cell receptor beta chain described here comes from a study of blood T cell repertoires in COVID-19. About the research overall: PBMCs, B-cell-depleted T cells, or T cells were the source of the cDNA or gDNA that made up the material.

Measured with immunoSEQ multiplex PCR; TCRdb has only the in-frame clones, and not every one. Among approximately 410,000 clones, 70% to 90% were seen once, and the ten largest hold approximately 1.4%. CDR1 is LGHDT and CDR2 is YNNKEL in the germline V gene (reference sequence). This CDR3 contains 22 residues. The junction had 18 bases not matched to a gene; V was cut back by 1 base and J by 0 bases. This sequence originates from a young woman with active or convalescent COVID-19. The rearrangement uses TRBV3-1 (or the pseudogene TRBV3-2) and TRBJ2-4, with 10 bases lining up with TRBD1. Source material: peripheral blood. The CDR3: CASSQVRGRDRGRRLAKNIQYF. In DNA form, the CDR3 reads TGTGCCAGCAGCCAAGTTAGGGGTCGGGACAGGGGCCGCCGCCTAGCCAAAAACATTCAGTACTTC.